This T cell receptor (beta chain) was observed in a study of blood T cell repertoires in COVID-19. Assay: immunoSEQ multiplex PCR; the TCRdb copy retains only in-frame clones and omits some. Of 120,000 to 150,000 clones listed, roughly nine tenths are singletons. V lost 1 base to trimming and J lost 0 bases, with 20 bases between them. The CDR3 covers 19 residues. Germline values: CDR1 SGHTA, CDR2 FQGNSA. The sequencing input was peripheral blood. This rearrangement joins TRBV7-2 to TRBJ2-3; D is perhaps TRBD2 (7 bases). The sequence was collected from a human donor in a cohort sampled during active COVID-19. In nucleotides, the CDR3 is TGTGCCAGCAGCTTAGTTCTGTCGGGTCGGGGGGCCAGCACAGATACGCAGTATTTT. Its protein product is CASSLVLSGRGASTDTQYF.